This T cell receptor (beta chain) was captured by sequencing in a study of long-term antiretroviral therapy in people with HIV. Samples were assayed with immunoSEQ v3.0 at survey level. Produced via immunoSEQ multiplex PCR; TCRdb's table is partial and in-frame only. This sample carries about 41,000 clones, roughly 93% of them seen once, and the ten largest clones take 2% to 2.5%. This clone showed up just once. The sequence derives from a man aged 30 to 39 with HIV. Material: unsorted PBMCs, obtained almost 9.5 years after starting antiretroviral therapy.

CDR3 coding DNA: TGCGCCAGCAGCTCCTTTAAGCGGGGGGGCTCGACCGGGGAGCTGTTTTTT. This translates into CASSSFKRGGSTGELFF. The chain recombines TRBV5-1 with TRBJ2-2, with TRBD2 identical over 10 bases. Unmatched junction bases numbered 10, after V lost 3 bases and J lost 5 bases. In germline, CDR1 is SGHRS, CDR2 YFSETQ. The CDR3 covers 17 residues.